Presented here are 17 T cell receptor beta chains from one specimen sequenced in a study of molecular identifiers for immune sequencing clone quantification. TCRdb ran MiXCR on the PCR reads and lists one entry per CDR3 protein. This sample has around 480,000 distinct CDR3 sequences, with roughly 25% found just once. The sequencing sample was made of naive CD8+ T cells from blood, with Jurkat cell RNA spiked in. The sample's subset: FACS-sorted CD8+CD4-CCR7+CD45RA+ naive T cells. The source of these receptors is a human donor in good health. Some libraries in this study had Jurkat cell RNA spiked in.

This clonotype was seen only a few times. The chain links TRBV20-1 to TRBJ1-5, with D maybe TRBD1 (5 bases). CDR1 is DFQATT and CDR2 is SNEGSKA in the germline V gene (reference sequence). V lost 2 bases, J lost 0 bases, and 20 bases lay in between. The CDR3 consists of 18 residues. The CDR3 DNA follows: TGCAGTGCTAGATCCGTAGTAACGGGGGGTTATAGCAATCAGCCCCAGCATTTT. This encodes CSARSVVTGGYSNQPQHF.

A word on this clonotype: Just one base apart from a much larger clone, this may be a read error. This chain connects TRBV12-3 or TRBV12-4 to TRBJ2-3, with 8 bases aligning to TRBD2. The CDR3 is made up of 16 amino acids. Germline trimming cut 2 bases from V and 4 bases from J; bases unmatched to any gene: 8. The CDR3 loop reads CASSLWSSGGADTQYF. In DNA form, the CDR3 reads TGTGCCAGCAGTTTATGGTCCAGCGGGGGCGCAGATACGCAGTATTTT.

This clonotype has ten or more counts. The rearrangement joins TRBV3-1 to TRBJ1-1; tentative D call: TRBD1 (6 bases). There are 16 residues in the CDR3. Trimming left V 5 bases short and J 9 bases short, with 25 bases between. Germline V gives CDR1 LGHDT, CDR2 YNNKEL (reference sequence). The CDR3 reads CASSLRPDKGEPKAFF. CDR3 nucleotide sequence: TGTGCCAGCAGCTTACGTCCTGACAAGGGGGAACCTAAAGCTTTCTTT.

The chain joins TRBV10-3 to TRBJ2-5; possibly TRBD1 for D (6 bases). Deletions cut 10 bases from V and 4 bases from J, with 13 bases between. The CDR3 spans 12 residues. The germline gives CDR1 ENHRY, CDR2 SYGVKD. The CDR3 DNA reads as TGTGCCAGCGGACAGCCCCGAGAGACCCAGTACTTC. Protein: CASGQPRETQYF.

The chain couples TRBV13 to TRBJ2-7; 14 bases agree with TRBD2. Trimming removed 5 bases from V and 5 bases from J; junction bases left unmatched: 20. Germline values: CDR1 PRHDT, CDR2 FYEKMQ (reference sequence). CDR3 length: 20 residues. CDR3 DNA sequence: TGTGCCAGCAGCCTACTAAACCCGGGACTAGCGGGAGTAGAGGTCCACGAGCAGTACTTC. Translated, it gives CASSLLNPGLAGVEVHEQYF.

This chain joins TRBV3-1 and TRBJ2-2; D perhaps matches TRBD2 (6 bases). Germline CDR1 is LGHDT and CDR2 is YNNKEL (reference sequence). The V gene lost 4 bases and the J gene lost 5 bases, with 17 bases spanning the gap. This CDR3 has 16 residues. The CDR3 loop is CASSRRDSSLTGELFF. CDR3 DNA: TGTGCCAGCAGCCGCCGGGACTCCTCTCTTACCGGGGAGCTGTTTTTT.

The rearrangement uses TRBV27 and TRBJ2-1; 7 nucleotides match TRBD2. J was trimmed by 2 bases and V by 5 bases; bases with no gene match: 6. CDR1 is MNHEY, CDR2 SMNVEV, per germline (reference sequence). The CDR3 has 15 residues. The CDR3 sequence is CASSAFSGAYNEQFF. CDR3 coding DNA: TGTGCCAGCAGTGCGTTCAGCGGGGCCTACAATGAGCAGTTCTTC.

This clonotype was counted between two and nine times. The chain links TRBV7-9 to TRBJ1-4; 7 positions match TRBD1. This CDR3 is 18 amino acids long. Germline V gene lookup returns CDR1 SEHNR and CDR2 FQNEAQ (reference sequence). Trimming removed 4 bases from V and 0 bases from J; junction bases left unmatched: 11. Here the CDR3 DNA reads TGTGCCAGCAGCTCAATCCGCCTACAGGGGACAACTAATGAAAAACTGTTTTTT. Encoded protein: CASSSIRLQGTTNEKLFF.

This chain uses TRBV4-3 with TRBJ1-4; 7 nucleotides match TRBD1. Germline V gene lookup returns CDR1 LGHNA and CDR2 YSLEER. With 3 bases clipped from V and 8 bases from J, the junction kept 9 bases outside the gene matches. The CDR3 totals 15 residues. Here the CDR3 reads CASSQGAGGQEKLFF. Written as DNA, the CDR3 is TGCGCCAGCAGCCAGGGCGCTGGGGGACAGGAAAAACTGTTTTTT.

Comments on this clonotype: One end of the junction does not line up with germline, which may come from a read error. The V call is TRBV4-3, the J call TRBJ2-7, with D possibly matching TRBD2 (6 bases). The CDR3 contains 14 residues. Germline V lookup: CDR1 LGHNA, CDR2 YSLEER. The CDR3 loop reads CASGQDAGRYEQYF. In nucleotides, the CDR3 is TGCGCCAGCGGCCAAGATGCAGGGAGGTACGAGCAGTACTTC.

As concerns this clonotype: A junction boundary mismatches the germline segment, possibly from a read error. The rearrangement links TRBV6-5 to TRBJ2-6, with a tentative D call TRBD1 (5 bases). Germline CDR1 is MNHEY and CDR2 is SVGAGI. This CDR3 region has 17 residues. The CDR3 nucleotides are TGTGCCAGCAGTTACTCGATGGTTTCCTCTGGGGCCAACGTCCTGGCTTTC. Its translation: CASSYSMVSSGANVLAF.

A remark on this clonotype: Since a much larger clone is just one base distant, this may be a read error. The chain has TRBV7-8 and TRBJ1-2, with TRBD1 identical over 7 bases. Germline values: CDR1 SGHVS, CDR2 FQNEAQ. This CDR3 is 16 amino acids long. DNA for the CDR3: TGTGCCAGCAGCTTGTACGGACAGGAAAGGAGCTATGACTACACCTTC. Residues: CASSLYGQERSYDYTF.

This clonotype was detected only a few times. The J gene is TRBJ1-1, the V gene TRBV19, with D tentatively TRBD1 (6 bases). The germline gives CDR1 LNHDA, CDR2 SQIVND (reference sequence). This CDR3 has 15 residues. Deletions cut 3 bases from V and 0 bases from J, with 11 bases between. As DNA, the CDR3 is TGTGCCAGTAGTATTGGACAGAATATGAACACTGAAGCTTTCTTT. It specifies CASSIGQNMNTEAFF.

This clonotype was counted many times. The chain carries TRBV29-1 and TRBJ1-1, with D possibly TRBD1 on 5 matching bases. The germline V gene encodes CDR1 SQVTM and CDR2 ANQGSEA. V was cut by 7 bases and J by 0 bases, with 15 bases left in between. The CDR3 runs to 14 residues. CDR3 DNA: TGCAGCGCTGAGGGGATACCGGTGAACACTGAAGCTTTCTTT. Its protein is CSAEGIPVNTEAFF.

This clonotype has a count of ten or more. This rearrangement joins TRBV6-2 or TRBV6-3 to TRBJ1-2; D not certain. Germline V gene lookup returns CDR1 MNHEY and CDR2 SVGEGT. CDR3 length: 11 amino acids. Trimming removed 7 bases from V and 6 bases from J, with 9 bases in between. The CDR3 nucleotides are TGTGCCAGCACTTCTAGAGATGGCTACACCTTC. Its translation: CASTSRDGYTF.

V is TRBV30 and J is TRBJ2-7, with 7 nucleotides matching TRBD1. V gave up 5 bases and J gave up 0 bases; unmatched junction bases: 4. The germline V gene has CDR1 GTSNPN and CDR2 SVGIG (reference sequence). This CDR3 has 13 residues. The CDR3 spells CAWYRQGSYEQYF. Here the CDR3 DNA reads TGTGCCTGGTACCGACAGGGCTCCTACGAGCAGTACTTC.

This clonotype came up many times. This CDR3 reads CASRGEYSNQPQHF. In DNA form, the CDR3 reads TGTGCCAGCAGGGGGGAGTATAGCAATCAGCCCCAGCATTTT. This chain uses TRBV28 with TRBJ1-5; D is perhaps TRBD1 (5 bases). CDR3 length equals 14 residues. The V end was cut by 6 bases, the J end by 0 bases, with 9 bases between. Germline CDR1 and CDR2: MDHEN and SYDVKM.